The present entry profiles one T cell receptor (beta chain) with its context. Its target is not known. Repertoires were generated with immunoSEQ multiplex PCR, while TCRdb's copy carries only in-frame clones and drops some. This sample yields some 15,000 clones, of which roughly 84% are seen a single time; approximately 5.9% belongs to the top ten. The sample is drawn from a study of CD4+ T cells in melanoma. Study-level findings and limits: Neoantigen-specific CD4+ T cells in melanoma reportedly had diverse differentiation states. A reported correlation linked neoantigen-specific CD4+ T cells to CD8+, macrophage and B cell function.

Germline V gives CDR1 SGHVS, CDR2 FNYEAQ. Trimming took 1 base from V and 5 from J, leaving 11 bases between them. This CDR3 has 14 amino acids. The sequence derives from a human donor with melanoma. V and J are TRBV7-6 and TRBJ2-5; D is unclear. The sequenced sample consisted of cells from a culture (not recorded whether cultured in vitro). CDR3 in amino acids: CASSLEVLVETQYF. Here the CDR3 DNA reads TGTGCCAGCAGCTTAGAGGTGCTTGTTGAGACCCAGTACTTC.